A selection of T cell receptor beta chains follows, all from one sample in a study of shared clonotypes between healthy human individuals. Libraries were prepared by immunoSEQ multiplex PCR; TCRdb keeps only in-frame clonotypes and omits some of them. This sample has about 1.9 million clones, with 93% found just once. The source material was naive CD8+ T cells from PBMCs. These receptors were taken from a man aged 18 to 35 in good health. Some clones in this sample may be carry-over from other donors' samples. Both conserved end residues are part of each CDR3.

v_call: TRBV19; j_call: TRBJ1-5; cdr3_aa: CASSPSRVLGGYQPQHF
v_call: TRBV28; j_call: TRBJ2-1; cdr3_aa: CASSSTGTTYNEQFF
v_call: TRBV7-9; j_call: TRBJ1-2; cdr3_aa: CASSLYGEGKGAFGYTF
v_call: TRBV7-2; j_call: TRBJ2-7; cdr3_aa: CASSFLAESSYEQYF
v_call: TRBV19; j_call: TRBJ2-7; cdr3_aa: CASSIDPGASYEQYF
v_call: TRBV10-3; j_call: TRBJ2-7; cdr3_aa: CAISEGRVYEQYF
v_call: TRBV7-9; j_call: TRBJ2-7; cdr3_aa: CASTLEWGGPRHGEQYF
v_call: TRBV6-5; j_call: TRBJ1-4; cdr3_aa: CASSNRGLSNEKLFF
v_call: TRBV27; j_call: TRBJ2-6; cdr3_aa: CASSHREGNVLTF
v_call: TRBV7-9; j_call: TRBJ1-4; cdr3_aa: CASSPRTGEEKLFF
v_call: TRBV28; j_call: TRBJ2-7; cdr3_aa: CAESYEQYF
v_call: TRBV5-8; j_call: TRBJ2-4; cdr3_aa: CASGLRSPGKNIQYF
v_call: TRBV4-1; j_call: TRBJ2-7; cdr3_aa: CASSQGLAGNEQYF
v_call: TRBV29-1; j_call: TRBJ2-7; cdr3_aa: CSVEDRVQGVYEQYF
v_call: TRBV28; j_call: TRBJ2-7; cdr3_aa: CASRVGGGYEQYF
v_call: TRBV6-1; j_call: TRBJ2-7; cdr3_aa: CASSARLAYYEQYF
v_call: TRBV5-1; j_call: TRBJ2-7; cdr3_aa: CASSSIDSYYEQYF
v_call: TRBV2; j_call: TRBJ2-3; cdr3_aa: CASSEVYRGGDTQYF
v_call: TRBV5-1; j_call: TRBJ2-1; cdr3_aa: CASSSGTSGEQFF
v_call: TRBV5-1; j_call: TRBJ2-5; cdr3_aa: CASSLPLTGSETQYF
v_call: TRBV19; j_call: TRBJ2-2; cdr3_aa: CASTSVTLRGVTGELFF
v_call: TRBV19; j_call: TRBJ2-1; cdr3_aa: CASRSRGPGDYNEQFF
v_call: TRBV7-8; j_call: TRBJ1-3; cdr3_aa: CASSLAGAGSGNTIYF
v_call: TRBV27; j_call: TRBJ1-2; cdr3_aa: CASSSGTPYGYTF
v_call: TRBV29-1; j_call: -; cdr3_aa: CSVVGYSSYEQYF
v_call: TRBV12-5; j_call: TRBJ2-1; cdr3_aa: CASGLTGPGNEQFF
v_call: TRBV10-3; j_call: TRBJ2-2; cdr3_aa: CAISESQITEELFF
v_call: TRBV5-6; j_call: TRBJ2-7; cdr3_aa: CASSFSIGYEQYF
v_call: TRBV29-1; j_call: TRBJ2-7; cdr3_aa: CSVVTGSEQYF
v_call: TRBV4-3; j_call: TRBJ2-6; cdr3_aa: CASSQADRVSGANVLTF
v_call: TRBV5-1; j_call: TRBJ2-3; cdr3_aa: CASSKKGDTQYF
v_call: TRBV7-2; j_call: TRBJ2-3; cdr3_aa: CASSPWTGGADTQYF
v_call: TRBV29-1; j_call: TRBJ2-1; cdr3_aa: CSVEWRASGSAEQFF
v_call: TRBV5-6; j_call: TRBJ2-1; cdr3_aa: CASSRGANEQFF
v_call: TRBV4-1; j_call: TRBJ1-1; cdr3_aa: CASSHGQGLTEAFF